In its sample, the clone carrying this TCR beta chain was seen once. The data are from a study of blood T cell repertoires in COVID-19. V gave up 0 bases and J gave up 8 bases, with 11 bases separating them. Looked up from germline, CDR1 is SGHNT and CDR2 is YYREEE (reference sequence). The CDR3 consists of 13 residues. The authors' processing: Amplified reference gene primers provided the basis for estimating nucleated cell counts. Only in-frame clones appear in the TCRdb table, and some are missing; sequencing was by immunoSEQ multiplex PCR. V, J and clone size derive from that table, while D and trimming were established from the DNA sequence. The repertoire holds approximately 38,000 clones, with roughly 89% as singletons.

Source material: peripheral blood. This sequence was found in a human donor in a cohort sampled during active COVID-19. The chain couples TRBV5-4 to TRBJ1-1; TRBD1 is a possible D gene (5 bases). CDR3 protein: CASSLEVRGEAFF. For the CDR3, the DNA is TGTGCCAGCAGCTTGGAAGTGCGGGGCGAAGCTTTCTTT.